This T cell receptor beta chain was retrieved from a study of T-cell reconstitution after alpha-beta-depleted transplantation in children (dated by TCRdb to 2016 to 2017). As for the study more broadly: Using TCR repertoire profiling, the study quantitatively followed how T-cell immune reconstitution unfolded in children after TCRalphabeta/CD19-depleted allogeneic hematopoietic cell transplantation. Beyond this particular receptor, the publication reports: Over subsequent months, a decline in hyperexpanded clone frequencies was noted, and after one year, T-cell counts and TCRbeta diversity were mostly ascribed to newly produced T cells. In some patients, high TCRbeta diversity at day 60 was attributed to recipient T cells and intrathymic progenitors that had survived conditioning. The apparently early recovery of alphabetaT-cell counts about two months after transplant reportedly depended on only several hundred rapidly expanded clones that came from non-depleted graft cells.

Libraries were built with PCR. The instrument was an Illumina HiSeq 2500. To normalize quantification of the TCRbeta repertoire, the TCR libraries were built with molecular barcoding that relied on unique molecular identifiers. TCRdb reworked the public reads: Q25 trimming with fastp, MiXCR clone assembly, productive beta chains retained. Rows matching on CDR3 protein sequence are summarized as one entry with the most common DNA and genes. Counted in this sample were about 300,000 distinct CDR3 sequences; around 10% of them appeared once. The ten largest account for 7% to 9.5% of the sample. The sample's treatment or condition, from its label and the paper: allogeneic hematopoietic cell transplantation with graft depleted of TCRalphabeta T cells and CD19 B cells. The children who served as transplant recipients had been given grafts of TCRalphabeta/CD19-depleted allogeneic hematopoietic cells. This clonotype has only a few counts. Its target antigen remains unknown. There are no base qualities to consult, and no much larger clone falls within one base.

The CDR3 goes from the cysteine to the phenylalanine over 13 residues. Only the CDR3 region is kept as DNA, spanning 39 bases read in frame from base 1. V is reduced by 11 bases and J by 4 bases, leaving a spacing of 15 bases between them. The germline V gene gives CDR1 as MNHNS and CDR2 as SASEGT. The rearrangement joined TRBV6-1 to TRBJ1-5; there is no confident call for the D gene. This TCR came from a boy in the first two years of life with acute myeloid leukemia, due to receive a stem cell transplant. The sequencing used PBMCs, collected before TCRalphabeta/CD19-depleted stem cell transplant. The CDR3 has the sequence CASAPQTNQPQHF. The nucleotide sequence reads as follows: TGTGCCTCGGCACCCCAGACAAATCAGCCCCAGCATTTT.